The rows below give T cell receptor beta chains drawn from one sample of a study of shared clonotypes between healthy human individuals. Some clones are missing from TCRdb's copy, which holds only in-frame ones; the method was immunoSEQ multiplex PCR. Of 2 million to 2.5 million clones in the sample, roughly 93% were seen once. The sequenced material came from naive CD4+ T cells from PBMCs. The receptors stem from a young man in good health. Some clones in this sample may be carry-over from other donors' samples. The CDR3 runs from the conserved cysteine through the conserved F or W. The D gene is left open where the match is weak. Only part of the rows carry a size: once, few, many, or a class if the clone is expanded.

>.|TRBV10-1|.|16|TRBJ1-2
CATGLGGRVNHYGYTF
TGCGCCACGGGGCTCGGGGGGCGCGTGAATCACTATGGCTACACCTTC
>.|TRBV28|.|11|TRBJ2-5
CASSLRETQYF
TGTGCCAGCAGCTTGAGGGAGACCCAGTACTTC
>.|TRBV6-5|.|15|TRBJ1-3
CASIKREGSGNTIYF
TGTGCCAGCATAAAACGAGAGGGCTCTGGAAACACCATATATTTT
>.|TRBV28|.|14|TRBJ2-7
CASSLGTLSYEQYF
TGTGCCAGCAGTTTAGGAACCCTCTCCTACGAGCAGTACTTC
>.|TRBV7-3|.|15|TRBJ2-3
CASSPGSHATDTQYF
TGTGCCAGCAGCCCAGGATCCCATGCAACAGATACGCAGTATTTT
>few|TRBV5-1|.|15|TRBJ1-1
CASSSNPGQGTEAFF
TGCGCCAGCAGCTCCAACCCAGGGCAGGGCACTGAAGCTTTCTTT
>.|TRBV6-1|TRBD1|15|TRBJ2-1
CASSLGQGLNNEQFF
TGTGCCAGCAGCTTGGGACAGGGTCTGAACAATGAGCAGTTCTTC
>.|TRBV6-5|.|14|TRBJ1-2
CASSYRHINYGYTF
TGTGCCAGCAGTTACCGCCACATTAACTATGGCTACACCTTC
>.|TRBV4-1|.|17|TRBJ2-3
CASSPPPSAFSRDTQYF
TGCGCCAGCAGCCCCCCGCCTAGCGCGTTTTCAAGAGATACGCAGTATTTT
>.|TRBV27|.|15|TRBJ2-7
CASTRTVSNSYEQYF
TGTGCCAGCACCAGGACTGTTTCCAACTCCTACGAGCAGTACTTC
>few|TRBV6-5|.|13|TRBJ1-1
CASARRPWAEAFF
TGTGCCAGCGCCCGTCGACCCTGGGCTGAAGCTTTCTTT
>.|TRBV7-2|TRBD1|15|TRBJ2-7
CASSQFDRGRNEQYF
TGTGCCAGCAGCCAATTCGACAGGGGGCGCAACGAGCAGTACTTC
>once|TRBV28|TRBD1|13|TRBJ1-1
CATVDRENTEAFF
TGTGCCACGGTGGACAGGGAGAACACTGAAGCTTTCTTT
>.|TRBV19|.|15|TRBJ2-4
CASSVMVLEATIQYF
TGTGCCAGTAGTGTCATGGTCCTAGAGGCGACCATTCAGTACTTC
>.|TRBV27|.|14|TRBJ2-5
CASSLSALQETQYF
TGTGCCAGCAGTTTATCGGCCCTCCAAGAGACCCAGTACTTC
>.|TRBV28|TRBD1|13|TRBJ1-5
CASINRGGQPQHF
TGTGCCAGCATCAACAGGGGTGGTCAGCCCCAGCATTTT
>.|TRBV2|.|15|TRBJ1-2
CASSPPGVLHYGYTF
TGTGCCAGCAGTCCCCCGGGAGTTTTGCACTATGGCTACACCTTC
>once|TRBV15|TRBD2|15|TRBJ2-7
CATSRVAGVSYEQYF
TGTGCCACCAGCAGAGTAGCGGGAGTTTCCTACGAGCAGTACTTC
>.|TRBV2|.|15|TRBJ2-7
CASRPRQGSSYEQYF
TGTGCCAGCAGGCCAAGGCAGGGCAGCTCCTACGAGCAGTACTTC
>.|TRBV27|.|13|TRBJ2-2
CASRRLETGELFF
TGTGCCAGCAGACGACTGGAGACCGGGGAGCTGTTTTTT
>.|TRBV18|.|15|TRBJ2-7
CASSPPSGTQYEQYF
TGTGCCAGCTCACCACCTTCCGGGACACAGTACGAGCAGTACTTC
>.|TRBV7-2|.|16|TRBJ1-2
CASSPTSAPFDYGYTF
TGTGCCAGCAGCCCAACGTCAGCCCCCTTCGACTATGGCTACACCTTC
>.|TRBV5-1|.|15|TRBJ1-4
CASSLEWSRSEKLFF
TGCGCCAGCAGCTTGGAATGGTCACGGTCTGAAAAACTGTTTTTT
>once|TRBV5-1|TRBD1|15|TRBJ2-7
CASSLAVIGTGVWYF
TGCGCCAGCAGCTTGGCCGTGATCGGGACAGGAGTGTGGTACTTC
>.|TRBV12-5|TRBD2|16|TRBJ2-1
CASGLVLTSGYNEQFF
TGTGCTAGTGGTTTGGTACTGACTAGCGGGTACAATGAGCAGTTCTTC
>.|TRBV6-5|.|16|TRBJ1-4
CASSYLSNPTNEKLFF
TGTGCCAGCAGTTACCTATCAAACCCAACTAATGAAAAACTGTTTTTT
>.|TRBV5-1|.|14|TRBJ1-1
CASSPGGANTEAFF
TGCGCCAGCAGCCCGGGAGGGGCGAACACTGAAGCTTTCTTT
>once|TRBV7-3|.|16|TRBJ2-2
CASSLTRAAVTGELFF
TGTGCCAGCAGCTTAACGAGGGCAGCGGTCACCGGGGAGCTGTTTTTT
>.|TRBV6-5|.|15|TRBJ2-7
CASIHSWGGGYEQYF
TGTGCCAGCATACATTCCTGGGGAGGAGGTTACGAGCAGTACTTC
>.|TRBV29-1|.|13|TRBJ2-7
CSVKGVLSSEQYF
TGCAGCGTTAAGGGGGTCCTCAGTAGCGAGCAGTACTTC
>.|TRBV28|TRBD2|18|TRBJ2-3
CASSPPRAAGEYTDTQYF
TGTGCCAGCAGCCCACCCCGGGCAGCGGGAGAGTACACAGATACGCAGTATTTT
>.|TRBV6-1|TRBD1|13|TRBJ1-2
CASKDRGRDGYTF
TGTGCCAGCAAGGACAGGGGGCGAGATGGCTACACCTTC
>.|TRBV9|TRBD2|15|TRBJ2-1
CASSLGLAGVNEQFF
TGTGCCAGCAGCTTGGGACTAGCGGGAGTCAATGAGCAGTTCTTC
>.|TRBV4-1|TRBD1|15|TRBJ2-5
CASSPGTAIQETQYF
TGCGCCAGCAGCCCGGGGACAGCTATCCAAGAGACCCAGTACTTC
>.|TRBV30|.|13|TRBJ1-2
CAWLRLIGDGYTF
TGTGCCTGGCTAAGGCTCATTGGGGACGGCTACACCTTC
>few|TRBV20-1|TRBD1|11|TRBJ1-2
CSAREDRTASF
TGCAGTGCTAGAGAGGACAGGACAGCCTCCTTC
>.|TRBV6-5|.|14|TRBJ1-2
CASSYSGRLYGYTF
TGTGCCAGCAGTTACTCGGGACGGCTCTATGGCTACACCTTC
>.|TRBV7-9|.|13|TRBJ2-7
CASSSVTGYEQYF
TGTGCCAGCAGCTCGGTTACAGGCTACGAGCAGTACTTC
>.|TRBV6-5|.|15|TRBJ2-2
CASSREYRGTGELFF
TGTGCCAGCAGCCGGGAGTATCGGGGAACCGGGGAGCTGTTTTTT
>.|TRBV28|.|14|TRBJ1-5
CASSFWQTNQPQHF
TGTGCCAGCAGTTTCTGGCAGACGAATCAGCCCCAGCATTTT
>.|TRBV19|TRBD1|14|TRBJ1-4
CASRVTGTVRKLFF
TGTGCCAGTAGAGTTACCGGGACAGTGCGAAAACTGTTTTTT
>once|TRBV27|TRBD1|18|TRBJ1-2
CASSLSSGRPGGVYGYTF
TGTGCCAGCAGTTTATCGAGCGGGCGGCCAGGGGGCGTCTATGGCTACACCTTC
>.|TRBV7-9|TRBD1|17|TRBJ2-5
CASSLDRDSKIWETQYF
TGTGCCAGCAGCTTAGACCGGGACAGCAAAATATGGGAGACCCAGTACTTC
>.|TRBV2|.|13|TRBJ1-5
CASSQGGNQPQHF
TGTGCCAGCAGCCAGGGCGGTAATCAGCCCCAGCATTTT
>.|TRBV5-1|.|13|TRBJ2-2
CASSSTRAGELFF
TGCGCCAGCAGCTCGACTAGGGCCGGGGAGCTGTTTTTT
>.|TRBV19|.|16|TRBJ2-5
CASSIASRGRQETQYF
TGTGCCAGTAGTATAGCGTCCCGGGGGAGACAAGAGACCCAGTACTTC
>.|TRBV5-1|.|13|TRBJ1-1
CASSFVGGTEAFF
TGCGCCAGCAGCTTCGTCGGGGGCACTGAAGCTTTCTTT
>.|TRBV9|.|14|TRBJ2-5
CASSAGGRQETQYF
TGTGCCAGCAGCGCCGGGGGGCGCCAAGAGACCCAGTACTTC
>.|TRBV9|.|12|TRBJ2-1
CASSVGHGEQFF
TGTGCCAGCAGCGTAGGTCACGGTGAGCAGTTCTTC
>.|TRBV28|.|12|TRBJ1-1
CASRGGSRGAFF
TGTGCCAGCAGGGGTGGATCGCGGGGAGCTTTCTTT
>.|TRBV18|.|15|TRBJ2-7
CASSTRGGGSYEQYF
TGTGCCAGCTCAACCCGAGGAGGGGGTTCCTACGAGCAGTACTTC
>few|TRBV30|TRBD1|11|TRBJ1-1
CAWNRGTEAFF
TGTGCCTGGAACAGGGGCACTGAAGCTTTCTTT
>.|TRBV7-8|.|13|TRBJ2-7
CASSLEGRREQYF
TGTGCCAGCAGCTTAGAGGGGCGAAGGGAGCAGTACTTC